This passage covers 24 T cell receptor beta chains from one sample sequenced in a study of blood T cell repertoires in COVID-19. Profiled with immunoSEQ multiplex PCR; TCRdb holds only in-frame clones, not every one. This table has approximately 240,000 clones, 80% to 85% appearing once. Sample: peripheral blood. The receptors were sampled from a woman aged 60-75 years who had recovered from COVID-19.

CDR3 DNA: TGTGCCAGCAGTTACGCAAGGACAGGGTCCAATGAGCAGTTCTTC. This translates into CASSYARTGSNEQFF. The rearrangement joins TRBV6-5 to TRBJ2-1; 8 bases line up with TRBD1. This CDR3 spans 15 amino acids. J lost 6 bases, V lost 2 bases, and 6 bases had no gene match. The germline V gene encodes CDR1 MNHEY and CDR2 SVGAGI.

The rearrangement links TRBV4-2 to TRBJ2-1, with a weak D call TRBD2 (5 bases). This CDR3 region has 15 residues. CDR1 and CDR2 from the germline V gene are LGHNA and YNFKEQ. Trimming took 4 bases from V and 6 from J, leaving 16 bases between them. The CDR3 bases are TGTGCCAGCAGCCCTCCATTCGGGAATCGCAATGAGCAGTTCTTC. Protein sequence: CASSPPFGNRNEQFF.

The chain combines TRBV5-1 with TRBJ2-3; D gene ambiguous. This CDR3 region has 16 residues. Germline assignment: CDR1 SGHRS and CDR2 YFSETQ. The V end lost 0 bases, the J end lost 0 bases, and 11 bases lay between the germline ends. The CDR3 here is CASSLVQVSSTDTQYF. CDR3 sequence (DNA): TGCGCCAGCAGCTTGGTCCAGGTGTCTAGCACAGATACGCAGTATTTT.

V is TRBV12-5 and J is TRBJ1-3, with 7 nucleotides matching TRBD1. J was trimmed by 6 bases and V by 0 bases; bases with no gene match: 11. Germline CDR1 reads LGHNT; CDR2 reads FRNRAP. The CDR3 loop spans 17 amino acids. This CDR3 reads CASGLVIMSGQKNTIYF. The CDR3 coding sequence is TGTGCTAGTGGTTTGGTAATAATGTCGGGACAGAAAAACACCATATATTTT.

The chain links TRBV7-3 to TRBJ2-1; D may be TRBD2 (7 bases). This CDR3 comprises 15 residues. Trimming took off 4 bases at V and 4 bases at J, with 14 bases between the two ends. Per germline, CDR1 SGHTA and CDR2 FQGTGA. The CDR3 region has the DNA TGTGCCAGCAGCTCCACAGGGAGGGCGTACAATGAGCAGTTCTTC. Translated, it gives CASSSTGRAYNEQFF. Supplemented by reference TRBV7-3 and TRBJ2-1, the full variable domain reads GAGVSQTPSNKVTEKGKYVELRCDPISGHTALYWYRQSLGQGPEFLIYFQGTGAADDSGLPNDRFFAVRPEGSVSTLKIQRTERGDSAVYLCASSSTGRAYNEQFFGPGTRLTVL.

The chain joins TRBV7-2 to TRBJ1-5; D not certain. CDR1 is SGHTA, CDR2 FQGNSA, per germline. CDR3 size: 16 residues. Trimming cost V 4 bases and J 7 bases, with 20 bases left between them. As DNA, the CDR3 is TGTGCCAGCAGCTCCCGGGGAGGGCCATTGGGACAGCCCCAGCATTTT. It yields the protein CASSSRGGPLGQPQHF.

The chain has TRBV27 and TRBJ1-1, with D possibly being TRBD1 (5 bases). Trimming cost V 2 bases and J 1 base, with 14 bases left between them. This CDR3 contains 16 residues. CDR1 MNHEY and CDR2 SMNVEV come from the germline V gene (reference sequence). The CDR3 DNA reads TGTGCCAGCAGTTTAGGAAGTCGACAGCCGAACACTGAAGCTTTCTTT. It codes for CASSLGSRQPNTEAFF.

The gene calls are TRBV5-5 and TRBJ1-4; D unresolved. Germline lookup yields CDR1 SGHKS and CDR2 YYEKEE (reference sequence). Trimming took off 0 bases at V and 8 bases at J, with 8 bases between the two ends. This CDR3 has 13 residues. The CDR3 DNA reads as TGTGCCAGCAGCTTGGTTGGAGGCGAAAAACTGTTTTTT. It translates to CASSLVGGEKLFF.

The rearrangement joins TRBV11-3 to TRBJ2-3; D is uncertain. V lost 1 base and J lost 5, with 10 bases in between. The CDR3 has 14 residues. Per the germline V gene, CDR1 is SGHNT and CDR2 is YENEEA. Written as DNA, the CDR3 is TGTGCCAGCAGCTTAGGTGCCAGTGGAGATACGCAGTATTTT. The encoded protein is CASSLGASGDTQYF.

The rearrangement uses TRBV7-8 and TRBJ2-1; TRBD2 aligns across 13 bases. Per germline, CDR1 SGHVS and CDR2 FQNEAQ. Trimming took 6 bases from V and 7 from J; bases not matched to a gene: 18. The CDR3 has 19 amino acids. This CDR3 is CASSSPGTSGGAGDNEQFF. Written as DNA, the CDR3 is TGTGCCAGCAGTTCTCCGGGAACTAGCGGGGGGGCCGGGGATAATGAGCAGTTCTTC.

This chain uses TRBV6-6 with TRBJ2-7, with D tentatively TRBD1 (6 bases). This CDR3 comprises 15 residues. The V gene lost 4 bases and the J gene lost 1 base, with 14 bases spanning the gap. The germline CDR1 and CDR2 sequences are MNHNY and SVGAGI (reference sequence). The CDR3 region has the DNA TGTGCCAGCAGTTCCCAGGGGAAATTATCCTACGAGCAGTACTTC. This encodes CASSSQGKLSYEQYF.

This chain uses TRBV5-4 with TRBJ2-5; D perhaps matches TRBD2 (7 bases). V dropped 4 bases and J dropped 0 bases, with 13 bases sitting between them. There are 15 residues in the CDR3. CDR1 and CDR2 (germline): SGHNT, YYREEE (reference sequence). The CDR3 DNA reads as TGTGCCAGCAGCGCCGAGGGGGGGTACCAAGAGACCCAGTACTTC. Translating it yields CASSAEGGYQETQYF.

This chain links TRBV10-3 with TRBJ2-1, with D possibly matching TRBD2 (6 bases). The CDR3 loop spans 16 amino acids. Between the trimmed V and J ends, which lost 0 bases and 2 bases, there was a span of 11 bases. In germline, CDR1 is ENHRY, CDR2 SYGVKD. CDR3 amino acids: CAISESWGVPYNEQFF. The CDR3 nucleotides are TGTGCCATCAGTGAGTCGTGGGGGGTACCCTACAATGAGCAGTTCTTC.

The V and J genes are TRBV3-1 (or the pseudogene TRBV3-2) and TRBJ2-7, with TRBD1 identical over 7 bases. The CDR3 has 13 amino acids. Germline V gene lookup returns CDR1 LGHDT and CDR2 YNNKEL (reference sequence). V was pared by 4 bases and J by 5 bases, with 5 bases of the junction left unmatched. The CDR3 region has the DNA TGTGCCAGCAGCCCGACAGGGTCCCACGAGCAGTACTTC. This encodes CASSPTGSHEQYF.

This clone was found once. This chain joins TRBV6-5 and TRBJ1-5; D is ambiguous. This CDR3 contains 12 residues. Germline V gene data show CDR1 as MNHEY and CDR2 as SVGAGI. V was clipped by 10 bases and J by 6 bases, with 13 bases between them. The CDR3 here is CATFRSGQPQHF. DNA for the CDR3: TGTGCCACCTTCCGGTCGGGTCAGCCCCAGCATTTT.

The chain carries TRBV27 and TRBJ1-1, with a possible D match to TRBD1 (5 bases). Per the germline V gene, CDR1 is MNHEY and CDR2 is SMNVEV (reference sequence). V was shortened by 3 bases and J by 1 base, with 9 bases between the two germline ends. The CDR3 totals 14 residues. Here the CDR3 DNA reads TGTGCCAGCAGTTTCACCAGGGCGAACACTGAAGCTTTCTTT. Translated, it gives CASSFTRANTEAFF.

This clone was detected once. The V call is TRBV27, the J call TRBJ2-5; the match to TRBD2 covers 8 bases. This CDR3 spans 13 amino acids. The germline gives CDR1 MNHEY, CDR2 SMNVEV (reference sequence). Trimming at V came to 6 bases and at J to 4 bases, leaving 4 bases not matched to a gene. This CDR3 is CASSRGGPETQYF. The CDR3 nucleotides are TGTGCCAGCAGCCGGGGGGGGCCAGAGACCCAGTACTTC.

This clone is a singleton in its sample. The genes are TRBV30 and TRBJ1-6, with D possibly TRBD1 on 6 matching bases. The CDR3 is 14 residues long. Trimming stripped 3 bases from V and 2 bases from J, with 8 bases between. Per the germline V gene, CDR1 is GTSNPN and CDR2 is SVGIG (reference sequence). This CDR3 is CAWSDRPYNSPLHF. CDR3 DNA sequence: TGTGCCTGGAGCGACAGGCCCTATAATTCACCCCTCCACTTT.

There are many counts of this clone. The chain is built from TRBV2 and TRBJ2-1, with TRBD2 matching 8 bases. Germline V gene sequence: CDR1 SNHLY, CDR2 FYNNEI. V dropped 6 bases and J dropped 5; count of bases not matched to a gene: 6. CDR3 length equals 14 residues. The CDR3 is CASRGAGDHNEQFF. The DNA for the CDR3 is TGTGCCAGCAGAGGAGCGGGGGACCACAATGAGCAGTTCTTC.

Remarks on this clone: One end of the junction fails to match germline, which may point to a read error. V usage is TRBV6-5 and J usage is TRBJ1-1; 7 bases are shared with TRBD1. CDR1 and CDR2 from the germline V gene are MNHEY and SVGAGI. The CDR3 is 15 amino acids. Here the CDR3 DNA reads TGTGCCAGCAGTTACCGGGACAGCGGCACCACTAAAGCTTTCTTT. The encoded protein is CASSYRDSGTTKAFF.

This clone was counted between two and nine times. The DNA for the CDR3 is TGTGCCAGCAGTTACAGGCAGGGGTACGAGCAGTACTTC. It specifies CASSYRQGYEQYF. This chain connects TRBV6-5 to TRBJ2-7, with a weak D call TRBD1 (6 bases). CDR3 length: 13 amino acids. The germline V gene encodes CDR1 MNHEY and CDR2 SVGAGI. Trimming cost V 2 bases and J 4 bases, with 9 bases left between them.

The chain's CDR3 is CASSPGDYGYTF. The CDR3, as DNA: TGTGCCAGCAGCCCCGGGGACTATGGCTACACCTTC. V usage is TRBV28 and J usage is TRBJ1-2, with D hard to call. Trimming removed 6 bases at V and 3 bases at J, with 8 bases between. Germline V gives CDR1 MDHEN, CDR2 SYDVKM. The CDR3 extends over 12 amino acids.

The CDR3 DNA follows: TGCGCCAGCAGCCAAGATAACCGGCGGGGGGGTGGCAATGAGCAGTTCTTC. Translating it yields CASSQDNRRGGGNEQFF. This chain uses TRBV4-3 with TRBJ2-1; TRBD2 aligns across 9 bases. The V gene's germline CDR1 is LGHNA and CDR2 YSLEER. CDR3 length: 17 amino acids. Trimming took 0 bases from V and 6 from J; bases not matched to a gene: 9.

CDR3 nucleotides: TGTGCCACCAGTGCCCTGGGGGGGTATGAGCAGTTCTTC. Translating it yields CATSALGGYEQFF. The chain links TRBV24-1 to TRBJ2-1; TRBD2 agrees at 7 bases. The germline V gene encodes CDR1 KGHDR and CDR2 SFDVKD. The V segment lost 5 bases and the J segment 8 bases; nucleotides outside the gene matches: 5. There are 13 residues in the CDR3.